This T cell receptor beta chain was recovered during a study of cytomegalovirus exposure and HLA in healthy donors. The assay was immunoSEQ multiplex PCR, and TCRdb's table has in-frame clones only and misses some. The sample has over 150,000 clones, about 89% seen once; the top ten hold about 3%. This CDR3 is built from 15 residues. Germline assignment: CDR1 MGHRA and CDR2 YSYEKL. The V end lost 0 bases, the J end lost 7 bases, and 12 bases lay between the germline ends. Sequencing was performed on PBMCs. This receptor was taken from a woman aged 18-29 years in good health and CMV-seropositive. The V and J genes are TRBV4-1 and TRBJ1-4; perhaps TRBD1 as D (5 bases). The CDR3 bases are TGCGCCAGCAGCCAAGAGGGGGGAATGGGTGAAAAACTGTTTTTT. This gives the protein CASSQEGGMGEKLFF.